The next 29 T cell receptor beta chains were all read from a single sample in a study of vaccination and CD4 T cells after COVID-19. Cultured CD4+ T-cell DNA underwent Oncomine TCR Beta short-read sequencing. Genomic DNA from cultured CD4+ T cells was extracted. One entry per CDR3 protein results from TCRdb running MiXCR on the PCR reads. Of roughly 7,000 distinct CDR3 sequences in the sample, 35% were seen once. Antigens of these TCRs are unknown. Treatment defined: 10-day PBMC culture with coronavirus spike peptide pools or control peptides (ViraFEST assay). Unexposed donor CD4+ T cells predated the COVID-19 pandemic, collected 2011-2018. The sequencing input was CD4+ T cells from blood, cultured in vitro. These receptors were obtained from a human donor in good health.

CDR3 DNA: TGTGCCAGCAGCTTGGTGGACATGGGATATGGCTACACCTTC. This encodes CASSLVDMGYGYTF. The V call is TRBV5-4, the J call TRBJ1-2, with a tentative D call TRBD1 (5 bases). The CDR3 loop spans 14 amino acids. The germline V gene encodes CDR1 SGHNT and CDR2 YYREEE (reference sequence). The V and J ends lost 0 bases and 5 bases respectively, with 11 bases between them.

V is TRBV28 and J is TRBJ1-1; 8 nucleotides align to TRBD1. CDR3 length equals 16 residues. Germline V gene sequence: CDR1 MDHEN, CDR2 SYDVKM. V was clipped by 6 bases and J by 4 bases; unmatched bases: 13. The DNA of the CDR3 is TGTGCCAGCAGCCCCCCAGGGGGCTCGGAGGGCACTGAAGCTTTCTTT. It translates to CASSPPGGSEGTEAFF.

This chain links TRBV7-9 with TRBJ2-3, with TRBD1 as a possible D gene (5 bases). Germline-derived CDR1 and CDR2 are SEHNR and FQNEAQ (reference sequence). V shed 0 bases and J shed 0 bases, with 13 bases lying between them. This CDR3 comprises 17 residues. CDR3 DNA sequence: TGTGCCAGCAGCTTAGCAAGGGGAAGACCTAGCACAGATACGCAGTATTTT. As protein: CASSLARGRPSTDTQYF.

This chain connects TRBV11-2 to TRBJ2-5, with TRBD2 identical over 16 bases. The CDR3 is 17 residues long. The V gene end was trimmed by 5 bases and the J gene end by 5 bases; junction bases not matched to a gene: 8. Germline CDR1 SGHAT, CDR2 FQNNGV. The CDR3: CASSLRGLAGGMETQYF. DNA of the CDR3: TGTGCCAGCAGCCTCAGGGGACTAGCGGGAGGGATGGAGACCCAGTACTTC.

V usage is TRBV20-1 and J usage is TRBJ2-1, with TRBD1 as a possible D gene (6 bases). Germline loops: CDR1 DFQATT, CDR2 SNEGSKA (reference sequence). Trimming took 2 bases from V and 2 from J, leaving 13 bases between them. This CDR3 comprises 15 residues. The CDR3 DNA reads TGCAGTGCTAGAACCAGGGGCCCGACCTACAATGAGCAGTTCTTC. This gives the protein CSARTRGPTYNEQFF.

This chain connects TRBV21-1 to TRBJ1-5. TRBV21-1 is a listed pseudogene. The CDR3 sequence is 15 residues long. This CDR3 is CASRTLRAPDQPQHF. DNA of the CDR3: TGTGCCAGCAGGACCCTGAGGGCCCCCGATCAGCCCCAGCATTTT.

V gene TRBV19 combines with J gene TRBJ2-7; 8 positions match TRBD1. The V segment lost 10 bases and the J segment 3 bases; nucleotides outside the gene matches: 5. This CDR3 is 12 amino acids long. Per the germline V gene, CDR1 is LNHDA and CDR2 is SQIVND (reference sequence). CDR3 coding DNA: TGTGCCACCTCGGACAGGGACTACGAGCAGTACTTC. This sequence encodes CATSDRDYEQYF. Variable domain in full (rest from reference TRBV19 and TRBJ2-7): DGGITQSPKYLFRKEGQNVTLSCEQNLNHDAMYWYRQDPGQGLRLIYYSQIVNDFQKGDIAEGYSVSREKKESFPLTVTSAQKNPTAFYLCATSDRDYEQYFGPGTRLTVT.

The gene calls are TRBV19 and TRBJ1-1, with 7 bases lining up with TRBD1. V dropped 6 bases and J dropped 1; count of bases not matched to a gene: 8. This CDR3 spans 15 amino acids. In germline, CDR1 is LNHDA, CDR2 SQIVND (reference sequence). CDR3 bases: TGTGCCAGTAGCCGAGTAGGGGGCAGGAACACTGAAGCTTTCTTT. Translating it yields CASSRVGGRNTEAFF.

The chain is built from TRBV4-3 and TRBJ2-7, with TRBD2 identical over 8 bases. The CDR3 totals 15 residues. V lost 4 bases, J lost 2 bases, and 7 bases stayed unmatched. Per germline, CDR1 LGHNA and CDR2 YSLEER. This CDR3 reads CASSPQRESAYEQYF. The DNA of the CDR3 is TGCGCCAGCAGCCCTCAGCGGGAGTCAGCCTACGAGCAGTACTTC.

This sequence joins TRBV5-1 and TRBJ1-1; D gene uncertain. The V end was cut by 0 bases, the J end by 4 bases, with 10 bases between. Germline V gene lookup returns CDR1 SGHRS and CDR2 YFSETQ. CDR3 length equals 14 residues. The CDR3 DNA sequence: TGCGCCAGCAGCTTGGAGGCCAGAAGCACTGAAGCTTTCTTT. It is translated as CASSLEARSTEAFF.

The chain recombines TRBV10-3 with TRBJ1-5; the match to TRBD1 covers 10 bases. V shed 4 bases and J 3 bases; nucleotides not matched to a gene: 3. This CDR3 is built from 15 residues. The germline V gene encodes CDR1 ENHRY and CDR2 SYGVKD. The CDR3 sequence: CAISAGTGDNQPQHF. The DNA of the CDR3 is TGTGCCATCAGTGCCGGGACAGGGGACAATCAGCCCCAGCATTTT.

This clonotype has just a few counts. This chain uses TRBV28 with TRBJ1-1; D unresolved. The germline V and J ends were trimmed by 8 bases and 1 base, with 11 bases remaining between them. Per the germline V gene, CDR1 is MDHEN and CDR2 is SYDVKM. CDR3 length equals 13 residues. CDR3 bases: TGTGCCAGCCTTTTAGTCCCGAACACTGAAGCTTTCTTT. It codes for CASLLVPNTEAFF.

The rearrangement links TRBV5-1 to TRBJ1-1; unclear D gene. Trimming removed 3 bases from V and 2 bases from J, with 11 bases in between. CDR3 length: 14 amino acids. The germline gives CDR1 SGHRS, CDR2 YFSETQ. This chain's CDR3 is CASSSDRPNTEAFF. The CDR3 DNA is TGCGCCAGCAGCTCCGACCGACCCAACACTGAAGCTTTCTTT.

The chain couples TRBV10-2 to TRBJ2-7, with 13 bases identical to TRBD2. The CDR3 covers 15 residues. V trimming: 5 bases; J trimming: 5 bases; junction bases outside the gene matches: 6. Germline CDR1 reads WSHSY; CDR2 reads SAAADI. The CDR3 loop is CASSSGLAGDDEQYF. For the CDR3, the DNA is TGCGCCAGCAGTTCCGGACTAGCGGGAGATGACGAGCAGTACTTC.

The rearrangement joins TRBV7-2 to TRBJ2-1; 9 bases are shared with TRBD2. J was trimmed by 9 bases and V by 0 bases; bases with no gene match: 15. There are 18 residues in the CDR3. Per the germline V gene, CDR1 is SGHTA and CDR2 is FQGNSA. The CDR3 sequence: CASSLARGVAGDSGEQFF. The CDR3 DNA reads TGTGCCAGCAGCTTAGCCAGAGGGGTAGCGGGAGACTCCGGTGAGCAGTTCTTC.

This clonotype was found a few times. The chain recombines TRBV7-3 with TRBJ2-7; D possibly corresponds to TRBD1 (5 bases). Trimming removed 1 base at V and 5 bases at J, with 15 bases between. This CDR3 has 15 amino acids. The germline CDR1 and CDR2 sequences are SGHTA and FQGTGA. The CDR3 DNA is TGTGCCAGCAGCTTAAAGGCGGCAGGGCTGCACGAGCAGTACTTC. Its protein product is CASSLKAAGLHEQYF. Supplemented by reference TRBV7-3 and TRBJ2-7, the full variable domain reads GAGVSQTPSNKVTEKGKYVELRCDPISGHTALYWYRQSLGQGPEFLIYFQGTGAADDSGLPNDRFFAVRPEGSVSTLKIQRTERGDSAVYLCASSLKAAGLHEQYFGPGTRLTVT.

The V gene is TRBV19, the J gene TRBJ1-2; TRBD1 might be the D (5 bases). This CDR3 is 13 amino acids long. The ends were cut back, 5 bases at V and 4 bases at J, with 11 bases in the middle. CDR1 is LNHDA and CDR2 is SQIVND in the germline V gene (reference sequence). This CDR3 is CASSAGLTYGYTF. CDR3 sequence (DNA): TGTGCCAGTAGTGCGGGACTGACCTATGGCTACACCTTC.

The V call is TRBV5-4, the J call TRBJ1-6; TRBD1 aligns across 7 bases. Trimming cost V 5 bases and J 13 bases; bases outside gene matches: 21. The CDR3 length is 17 residues. Germline V gene lookup returns CDR1 SGHNT and CDR2 YYREEE (reference sequence). The CDR3 sequence is CASRRGSGGTEASPLHF. CDR3 DNA: TGTGCCAGCAGGAGGGGGAGTGGGGGGACAGAGGCTTCCCCCCTCCACTTT.

The chain has TRBV19 and TRBJ2-1, with 12 bases lining up with TRBD2. Germline values: CDR1 LNHDA, CDR2 SQIVND (reference sequence). V was clipped by 5 bases and J by 3 bases; unmatched bases: 2. The CDR3 totals 15 residues. This chain's CDR3 is CASSETSGSYNEQFF. CDR3 in DNA: TGTGCCAGTAGTGAGACTAGCGGGAGCTACAATGAGCAGTTCTTC.

In its sample, this clonotype was seen a few times. The rearrangement joins TRBV2 to TRBJ2-5; D gene ambiguous. V was shortened by 7 bases and J by 5 bases, with 11 bases between the two germline ends. The CDR3 spans 12 residues. Germline assignment: CDR1 SNHLY and CDR2 FYNNEI. The CDR3 bases are TGTGCCAGCACCGTTCAGGTGGAGACCCAGTACTTC. Residues: CASTVQVETQYF.

This sequence joins TRBV29-1 and TRBJ2-7; D unclear. The germline CDR1 and CDR2 sequences are SQVTM and ANQGSEA. The V and J ends lost 4 bases and 5 bases respectively, with 12 bases between them. The CDR3 covers 12 residues. The DNA of the CDR3 is TGCAGCGTTGGGGTTTTTTCGGACGAGCAGTACTTC. Amino acid sequence: CSVGVFSDEQYF.

In DNA, the CDR3 is TGTGCCAGCAGTGGACAGAACTATGGCTACACCTTC. Its translation: CASSGQNYGYTF. This chain joins TRBV6-2 or TRBV6-3 and TRBJ1-2, with D maybe TRBD1 (6 bases). This CDR3 spans 12 amino acids. Germline V gene data show CDR1 as MNHEY and CDR2 as SVGEGT. V lost 5 bases, J lost 2 bases, and 6 bases lay in between.

The chain links TRBV7-6 to TRBJ2-3; 7 bases are a match to TRBD1. Losses at the gene ends were 5 bases for V and 7 bases for J; bases not matched to a gene: 6. There are 13 residues in the CDR3. Germline-derived CDR1 and CDR2 are SGHVS and FNYEAQ. CDR3: CASSKDRSHTQYF. Here the CDR3 DNA reads TGTGCCAGCAGCAAGGACAGGAGCCATACGCAGTATTTT. The full variable domain, rest sourced from reference TRBV7-6 and TRBJ2-3, is GAGVSQSPRYKVTKRGQDVALRCDPISGHVSLYWYRQALGQGPEFLTYFNYEAQQDKSGLPNDRFSAERPEGSISTLTIQRTEQRDSAMYRCASSKDRSHTQYFGPGTRLTVL.

The rearrangement joins TRBV19 to TRBJ1-5, with D unclear. Germline V gene sequence: CDR1 LNHDA, CDR2 SQIVND (reference sequence). The CDR3 consists of 12 residues. V gave up 2 bases and J gave up 5 bases, with 4 bases separating them. The CDR3: CASSILYQPQHF. CDR3 DNA sequence: TGTGCCAGTAGTATACTCTATCAGCCCCAGCATTTT.

This clonotype was found once. The chain uses TRBV21-1 and TRBJ1-5; no check of the table's D call, TRBD1, against the DNA was made. TRBV21-1 is a pseudogene. This CDR3 is built from 23 residues. The CDR3 loop is CASSKPVLPGQGAHKWRNQPQHF. CDR3 DNA sequence: TGTGCCAGCAGCAAACCTGTATTGCCGGGACAGGGGGCCCATAAATGGCGCAATCAGCCCCAGCATTTT.

The chain combines TRBV28 with TRBJ1-2, with 12 bases that match TRBD1. The germline gives CDR1 MDHEN, CDR2 SYDVKM. After removal of 3 bases from V and 8 bases from J, the junction contained 10 bases not matched to a gene. The CDR3 loop spans 16 amino acids. The CDR3 bases are TGTGCCAGCAGTTTCCCCGGGACAGGGGGCGGGCGGGGCTACACCTTC. Its protein is CASSFPGTGGGRGYTF.

The gene calls are TRBV6-2 or TRBV6-3 and TRBJ2-1; TRBD2 matches 10 bases. This CDR3 has 13 residues. The V and J ends lost 11 bases and 6 bases, in that order; junction bases with no gene match: 7. CDR1 MNHEY and CDR2 SVGEGT come from the germline V gene. CDR3: CAVRTSGLNEQFF. CDR3 in DNA: TGTGCCGTCAGGACTAGCGGACTCAATGAGCAGTTCTTC.

The CDR3 DNA follows: TGTGCCAGCAGCCTGGGGGGACTAGCGGGGTTTGAGCAGTACTTC. It encodes CASSLGGLAGFEQYF. The chain is built from TRBV7-2 and TRBJ2-7; 13 bases match TRBD2. J gave up 7 bases and V 5 bases, and 8 bases lay outside the gene matches. This CDR3 has 15 residues. In germline, CDR1 is SGHTA, CDR2 FQGNSA.

The genes are TRBV28 and TRBJ1-5; no clear D gene. This CDR3 is 15 amino acids long. Germline V lookup: CDR1 MDHEN, CDR2 SYDVKM. V lost 8 bases and J lost 0, with 14 bases in between. CDR3 amino acids: CASQSGTYSNQPQHF. CDR3 bases: TGTGCCAGCCAGTCGGGTACCTATAGCAATCAGCCCCAGCATTTT.